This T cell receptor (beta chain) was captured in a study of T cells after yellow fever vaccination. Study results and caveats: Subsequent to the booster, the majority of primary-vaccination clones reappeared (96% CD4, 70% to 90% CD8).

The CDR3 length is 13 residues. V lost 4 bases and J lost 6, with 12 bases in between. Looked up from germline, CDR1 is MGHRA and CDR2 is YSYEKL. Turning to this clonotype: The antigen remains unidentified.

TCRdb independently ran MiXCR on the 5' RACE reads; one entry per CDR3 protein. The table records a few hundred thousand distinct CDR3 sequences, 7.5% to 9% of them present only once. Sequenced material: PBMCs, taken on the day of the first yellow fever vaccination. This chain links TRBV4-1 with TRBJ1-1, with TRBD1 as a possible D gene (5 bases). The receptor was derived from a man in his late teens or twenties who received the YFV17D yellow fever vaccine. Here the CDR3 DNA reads TGCGCCAGCAGCCGGCTTGGGACCCCTGAAGCTTTCTTT. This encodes CASSRLGTPEAFF.